This paragraph covers one TCR beta chain sequence. TCRdb's table, derived via immunoSEQ multiplex PCR, lists solely in-frame clones and lacks some. This sample has some 50,000 clones, with 87% found just once. This CDR3 spans 15 amino acids. V trimming: 5 bases; J trimming: 3 bases; junction bases outside the gene matches: 7. Germline lookup yields CDR1 SGHNT and CDR2 YENEEA. The sample is drawn from a study of OX40 agonist ivuxolimab in advanced cancers. About the study: Prior therapy, whether anti-PD-1, anti-PD-L1 or anti-CTLA-4, was allowed, and about 40% had some.

The sequence was obtained from an adult with an advanced solid tumor such as melanoma, head and neck, liver or kidney cancer. Source: CD4+ or CD8+ T cells sorted from blood, taken in a trial of the OX40 agonist ivuxolimab. This chain connects TRBV11-3 to TRBJ1-1; 9 positions match TRBD1. The chain's CDR3 is CASSAGQGVDTEAFF. Here the CDR3 DNA reads TGTGCCAGCAGCGCGGGACAGGGAGTTGACACTGAAGCTTTCTTT.